The entry below describes one T cell receptor (beta chain). Antigen: not known. Unique molecular identifiers were present on the cDNA, and a universal primer site came from template switching. TCRdb fed the 5' RACE reads into MiXCR, producing one record per CDR3 protein. The profile shows 400,000 to 600,000 distinct CDR3 sequences, 20% to 25% of them singletons. Trimming cost V 3 bases and J 9 bases; bases outside gene matches: 7. CDR1 is SGDLS and CDR2 is YYNGEE in the germline V gene. This CDR3 comprises 15 residues. This entry belongs to a study of identical twins. Study-level points and caveats: Twin sharing of out-of-frame TCR alpha was underestimated by models in monozygotic pairs. Insertions were reduced in abundant cord blood beta clonotypes but not in memory repertoires. Sequences that were beta out-of-frame showed weaker excess twin sharing.

This same sample was also taken into another study, of yellow fever vaccine responses in identical twins.

The clonotype originates from a woman between 18 and 29 years old in good health. The chain has TRBV9 and TRBJ1-6, with 9 bases matching TRBD1. Sequenced input: CD4+ T cells sorted from blood. The CDR3 coding sequence is TGTGCCAGCAGCGACGAACAGGGGGCTAGTTCACCCCTCCACTTT. It yields the protein CASSDEQGASSPLHF.